The entry below gives a single T cell receptor beta chain sequence along with its context. In the authors' workflow: Amplification of reference gene primers was used by the study to estimate nucleated cell counts. Produced via immunoSEQ multiplex PCR; TCRdb's table is partial and in-frame only. The V and J calls and clone size come from that table; D and trimming were worked out from the DNA. The sample lists about 140,000 clones, around 87% occurring once. This specimen belongs to a study of blood T cell repertoires in COVID-19. After removal of 0 bases from V and 3 bases from J, the junction contained 3 bases not matched to a gene. CDR3 length: 15 residues. Germline CDR1 and CDR2: SGHDT and YYEEEE.

This clonotype was sampled from a human donor in a cohort sampled during active COVID-19. The sample was peripheral blood. The rearrangement joins TRBV5-6 to TRBJ1-2; 9 positions match TRBD1. CDR3 residues: CASSLGDRVYYGYTF. DNA for the CDR3: TGTGCCAGCAGCTTGGGGGACAGGGTTTACTATGGCTACACCTTC.